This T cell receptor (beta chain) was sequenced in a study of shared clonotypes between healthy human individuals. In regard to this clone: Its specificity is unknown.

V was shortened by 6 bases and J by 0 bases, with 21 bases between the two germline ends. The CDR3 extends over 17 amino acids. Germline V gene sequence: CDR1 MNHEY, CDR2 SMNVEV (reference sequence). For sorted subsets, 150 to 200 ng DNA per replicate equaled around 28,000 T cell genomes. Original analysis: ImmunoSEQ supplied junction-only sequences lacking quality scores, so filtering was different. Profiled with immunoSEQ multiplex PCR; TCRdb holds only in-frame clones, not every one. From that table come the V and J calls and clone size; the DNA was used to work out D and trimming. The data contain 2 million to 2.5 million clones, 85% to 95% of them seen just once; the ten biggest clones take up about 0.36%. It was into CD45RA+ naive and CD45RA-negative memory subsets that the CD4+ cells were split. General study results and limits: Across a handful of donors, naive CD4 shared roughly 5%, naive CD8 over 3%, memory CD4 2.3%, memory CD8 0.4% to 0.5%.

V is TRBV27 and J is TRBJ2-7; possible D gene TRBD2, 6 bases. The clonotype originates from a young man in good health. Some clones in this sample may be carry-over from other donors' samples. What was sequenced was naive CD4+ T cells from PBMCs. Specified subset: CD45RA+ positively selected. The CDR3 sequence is CASRSPRASDSSYEQYF. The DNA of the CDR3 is TGTGCCAGCAGGAGCCCCAGGGCTAGCGATTCCTCCTACGAGCAGTACTTC.